The clone carrying this T cell receptor beta chain appeared many times. The antigen is not known. This sequence may be a read error, since a much larger clone differs from it by one base. These data are taken from a study of tumor-infiltrating lymphocytes in primary liver carcinoma. Study-wide background: T1-T3 N0M0 was the stage of the tumors, which were roughly 4.2 to 11 cm across.

Bulk tissue was left unsorted, and RNA and DNA were co-extracted from around 18-30 mg of it. A constant-region primer served to make TCR beta cDNA from around 500 ng total RNA. Libraries covering TCR beta were generated through three nested multiplex PCR rounds (using a slightly modified ARM-PCR). In the first two PCR rounds, TRBV1-TRBV30 forward primers were paired with a C-beta reverse primer, and each round lasted around 10 cycles. In TCRdb, the multiplex PCR reads were re-called with MiXCR into one record per CDR3 protein. The sample gives 40,000 to 45,000 distinct CDR3 sequences, around 72% of which show up once; roughly 19% is in the top ten. Germline V gene sequence: CDR1 SEHNR, CDR2 FQNEAQ (reference sequence). CDR3 length: 12 amino acids. Study-level results: Tumors carried a top-250-clone fraction significantly exceeding that of blood (p = 0.039). Among the pair types, tumor region pairs showed more overlap than tumor-adjacent and tumor-blood pairs.

The chain recombines TRBV7-9 with TRBJ2-5; D gene unclear. Specimen: liver tumor tissue from sampling region 2. Subset of the sample: tumor region T2, inferior pole. The TCR comes from a man in his forties with primary liver carcinoma and hepatitis B virus infection. CDR3 bases: TGTACCAGCAGCTTAGAAGGAGAGACCCAGTACTTC. This gives the protein CTSSLEGETQYF.